The clone carrying this TCR beta chain was seen a few times. Its antigen remains unknown. The data were taken from a study of vaccination and CD4 T cells after COVID-19. Study context: SARS-CoV-2, HCoV-NL63, HCoV-OC43 and HCoV-229E supplied the overlapping spike peptides used to stimulate cells. Controls used CEFX viral epitopes (positive), HIV-1 Nef peptides (negative), or no peptide. Study-wide findings and caveats: Convalescent patients gained a median approximately 88% of their reactive clones only post-vaccination.

At the Johns Hopkins FTIC core, DNA taken from cultured CD4+ T cells was sequenced by way of the Oncomine TCR Beta short-read assay. A single record per CDR3 protein comes from TCRdb applying MiXCR to the PCR reads. The sample records 15,000 or so distinct CDR3 sequences, approximately 37% being singletons. Trimming took 4 bases from V and 6 from J, leaving 10 bases between them. Per germline, CDR1 SGHTA and CDR2 FQGNSA. The CDR3 consists of 13 residues. As for treatment: roughly nine-day PBMC culture with coronavirus spike peptide pools or control peptides (ViraFEST assay). Sequences were obtained from cultured CD4+ T cells from blood. The TCR comes from a human donor with COVID-19. The chain uses TRBV7-2 and TRBJ1-5; D gene unclear. This CDR3 reads CASSWVEAQPQHF. In DNA, the CDR3 is TGTGCCAGCAGCTGGGTGGAGGCTCAGCCCCAGCATTTT.